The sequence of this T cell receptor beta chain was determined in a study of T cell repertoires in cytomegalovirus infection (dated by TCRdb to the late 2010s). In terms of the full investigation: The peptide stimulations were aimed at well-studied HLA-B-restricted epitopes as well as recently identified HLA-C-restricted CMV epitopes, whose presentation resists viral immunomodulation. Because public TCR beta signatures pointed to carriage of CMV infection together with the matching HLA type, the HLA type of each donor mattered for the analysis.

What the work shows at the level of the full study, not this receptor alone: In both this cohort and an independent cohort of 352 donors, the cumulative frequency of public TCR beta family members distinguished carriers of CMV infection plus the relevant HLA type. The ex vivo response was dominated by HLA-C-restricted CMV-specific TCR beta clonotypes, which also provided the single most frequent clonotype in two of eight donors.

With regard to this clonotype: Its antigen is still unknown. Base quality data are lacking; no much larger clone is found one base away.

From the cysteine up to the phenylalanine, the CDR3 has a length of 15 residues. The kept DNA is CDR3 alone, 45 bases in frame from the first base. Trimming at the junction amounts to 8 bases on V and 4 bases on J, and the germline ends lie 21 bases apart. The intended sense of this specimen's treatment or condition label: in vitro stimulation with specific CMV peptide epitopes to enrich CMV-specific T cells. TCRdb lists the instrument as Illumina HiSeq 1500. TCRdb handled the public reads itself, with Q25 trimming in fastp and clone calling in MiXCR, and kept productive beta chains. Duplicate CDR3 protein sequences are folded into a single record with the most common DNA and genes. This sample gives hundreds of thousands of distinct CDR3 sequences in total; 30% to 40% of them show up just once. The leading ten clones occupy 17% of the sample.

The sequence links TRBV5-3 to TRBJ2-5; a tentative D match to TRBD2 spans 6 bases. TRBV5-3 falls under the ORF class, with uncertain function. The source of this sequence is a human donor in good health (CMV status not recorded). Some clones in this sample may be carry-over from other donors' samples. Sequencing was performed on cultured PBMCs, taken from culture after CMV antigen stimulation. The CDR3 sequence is CASSPPGRSGETQYF. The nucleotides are TGTGCCAGCAGCCCGCCGGGGAGGTCGGGAGAGACCCAGTACTTC.